This T cell receptor beta chain is from a study of Ad26.COV2.S vaccination and SARS-CoV-2 variants. Study as a whole: Participants got Ad26.COV2.S intramuscularly, once or twice 56 days apart. Study-wide points: Participants given vaccine showed non-spike TCR breadth similar to that of placebo recipients. The authors reported substantial breadth in spike-specific CD8+ and CD4+ T cell responses after vaccination.

On this clone: Its matching antigen is unknown.

The CDR3 runs 15 residues. The J segment lost 3 bases and the V segment lost 2 bases, leaving 5 bases of the junction unmatched. In germline, CDR1 is WNHNN, CDR2 SYGVQD (reference sequence). The data were produced by immunoSEQ multiplex PCR, yet TCRdb's version contains in-frame clones alone and is incomplete. This sample has approximately 280,000 clones, with around 87% found just once. As for treatment: 15 to 20 received Ad26.COV2.S at low or high dose, single or two shots; roughly five received placebo; per-sample allocation not given. Specimen acquisition occurred on day 63 following the initial vaccine or placebo injection.

Specimen: peripheral blood, collected in a trial of Ad26.COV2.S vaccine versus placebo. The receptor comes from a person between 18 and 65 years old who received the Ad26.COV2.S COVID-19 vaccine or a placebo. The chain couples TRBV10-1 to TRBJ1-1, with 8 bases that match TRBD1. DNA for the CDR3: TGCGCCAGCAGTGAGCGGGGGGACAGGTACACTGAAGCTTTCTTT. Translation: CASSERGDRYTEAFF.